A selection of T cell receptor beta chains follows, all from one sample in a study of somatic mutations in cytotoxic T cells in rheumatoid arthritis. This table comes from immunoSEQ multiplex PCR, and its TCRdb copy is limited to in-frame clones, with some not included. The sample contains 13,000 or so clones, around 80% of which appear only once. Specimen: CD8+ T cells sorted from blood. All receptors derive from an adult with rheumatoid arthritis. Both conserved end residues are part of each CDR3. Each record gives: V gene, J gene, D gene, clone size, CDR3 protein, CDR3 DNA. A D gene is named only where the DNA matches it firmly. Size tells how often a clone was seen (once, few, many) or the class of an expanded clone, and some rows leave it out.

v_gene: TRBV29-1; j_gene: TRBJ2-2; d_gene: TRBD2; abundance: .; CDR3aa: CSVGTGTSETGELFF; CDR3nt: TGCAGCGTCGGGACCGGGACTAGCGAAACCGGGGAGCTGTTTTTT
v_gene: TRBV9; j_gene: TRBJ2-7; d_gene: TRBD2; abundance: .; CDR3aa: CASSVGLADSYEQYF; CDR3nt: TGTGCCAGCAGCGTGGGACTAGCGGACTCCTACGAGCAGTACTTC
v_gene: TRBV27; j_gene: TRBJ1-1; d_gene: .; abundance: .; CDR3aa: CASSPWGNTEAFF; CDR3nt: TGTGCCAGCAGCCCGTGGGGGAACACTGAAGCTTTCTTT
v_gene: TRBV29-1; j_gene: TRBJ1-1; d_gene: .; abundance: .; CDR3aa: CSVPRGTLNTEAFF; CDR3nt: TGCAGCGTCCCGAGGGGGACATTGAACACTGAAGCTTTCTTT
v_gene: TRBV4-2; j_gene: TRBJ2-7; d_gene: TRBD1; abundance: few; CDR3aa: CASSPPLDRSDYEQYF; CDR3nt: TGTGCCAGCAGCCCCCCCTTGGACAGGTCGGATTACGAGCAGTACTTC
v_gene: TRBV13; j_gene: TRBJ1-1; d_gene: .; abundance: .; CDR3aa: CASRGPNTEAFF; CDR3nt: TGTGCCAGCAGAGGCCCGAACACTGAAGCTTTCTTT
v_gene: TRBV7-2; j_gene: TRBJ2-5; d_gene: TRBD1; abundance: .; CDR3aa: CASTRTGGFGETQYF; CDR3nt: TGTGCCAGCACCCGGACAGGGGGCTTCGGGGAGACCCAGTACTTC
v_gene: TRBV10-3; j_gene: TRBJ1-1; d_gene: TRBD1; abundance: .; CDR3aa: CAISGQGGNTEAFF; CDR3nt: TGTGCCATCAGTGGACAGGGCGGGAACACTGAAGCTTTCTTT
v_gene: TRBV6-4; j_gene: TRBJ1-6; d_gene: .; abundance: .; CDR3aa: CASSDQGDSPLHF; CDR3nt: TGTGCCAGCAGTGACCAGGGTGATTCACCCCTCCACTTT
v_gene: TRBV7-9; j_gene: TRBJ1-4; d_gene: .; abundance: once; CDR3aa: CASSLIRATNEKLFF; CDR3nt: TGTGCCAGCAGCTTAATCAGGGCAACTAATGAAAAACTGTTTTTT
v_gene: TRBV7-9; j_gene: TRBJ1-1; d_gene: .; abundance: .; CDR3aa: CASSASLNTEAFF; CDR3nt: TGTGCCAGCAGCGCAAGCCTGAACACTGAAGCTTTCTTT
v_gene: TRBV7-3; j_gene: TRBJ2-1; d_gene: .; abundance: .; CDR3aa: CASSLMLANLHEQFF; CDR3nt: TGTGCCAGCAGCTTAATGTTGGCTAACCTCCATGAGCAGTTCTTC
v_gene: TRBV14; j_gene: TRBJ1-3; d_gene: TRBD1; abundance: .; CDR3aa: CASSQERTGTGVF; CDR3nt: TGTGCCAGCAGCCAAGAACGGACCGGGACAGGGGTTTTT
v_gene: TRBV4-1; j_gene: TRBJ2-7; d_gene: TRBD2; abundance: .; CDR3aa: CASSLLGTSGTYEQYF; CDR3nt: TGCGCCAGCAGCCTTTTGGGGACTAGCGGGACCTACGAGCAGTACTTC
v_gene: TRBV7-9; j_gene: TRBJ2-3; d_gene: .; abundance: medium-sized; CDR3aa: CASSLPWQAGDTQYF; CDR3nt: TGTGCCAGCAGCCTACCCTGGCAGGCTGGAGATACGCAGTATTTT
v_gene: TRBV7-9; j_gene: TRBJ1-1; d_gene: .; abundance: .; CDR3aa: CASSLVQGDTEAFF; CDR3nt: TGTGCCAGCAGCTTAGTCCAGGGCGACACTGAAGCTTTCTTT
v_gene: TRBV23-1; j_gene: TRBJ2-4; d_gene: .; abundance: .; CDR3aa: CASSQSRGARCKAKNIQYF; CDR3nt: TGCGCCAGCAGTCAATCTAGGGGGGCGCGGTGCAAGGCCAAAAACATTCAGTACTTC
v_gene: TRBV7-9; j_gene: TRBJ1-1; d_gene: .; abundance: once; CDR3aa: CASSSPLNKNTEAFF; CDR3nt: TGTGCCAGCAGCTCCCCACTGAACAAGAACACTGAAGCTTTCTTT
v_gene: TRBV19; j_gene: TRBJ2-1; d_gene: .; abundance: .; CDR3aa: CASSIVAGNEQFF; CDR3nt: TGTGCCAGTAGTATAGTAGCAGGAAATGAGCAGTTCTTC
v_gene: TRBV5-1; j_gene: TRBJ1-1; d_gene: .; abundance: .; CDR3aa: CASSPTWAEGRGMNTEAFF; CDR3nt: TGCGCCAGCAGCCCCACGTGGGCAGAAGGTCGAGGGATGAACACTGAAGCTTTCTTT
v_gene: TRBV12-5; j_gene: TRBJ1-1; d_gene: .; abundance: .; CDR3aa: CASVSTVNTEAFF; CDR3nt: TGTGCTAGTGTTTCGACAGTGAACACTGAAGCTTTCTTT
v_gene: TRBV4-3; j_gene: TRBJ2-1; d_gene: .; abundance: .; CDR3aa: CASSPGLSYNEQFF; CDR3nt: TGCGCCAGCAGCCCGGGTCTCTCCTACAATGAGCAGTTCTTC
v_gene: TRBV5-6; j_gene: TRBJ2-5; d_gene: TRBD1; abundance: .; CDR3aa: CASSSFDRGQETQYF; CDR3nt: TGTGCCAGCAGCTCCTTCGACAGGGGTCAAGAGACCCAGTACTTC
v_gene: TRBV9; j_gene: TRBJ1-1; d_gene: .; abundance: .; CDR3aa: CASSTGLGTEAFF; CDR3nt: TGTGCCAGCAGCACCGGACTAGGGACTGAAGCTTTCTTT
v_gene: TRBV7-3; j_gene: TRBJ1-1; d_gene: .; abundance: .; CDR3aa: CASSPRGGAPNTEAFF; CDR3nt: TGTGCCAGCAGCCCCCGGGGGGGGGCACCGAACACTGAAGCTTTCTTT
v_gene: TRBV7-9; j_gene: TRBJ2-7; d_gene: .; abundance: few; CDR3aa: CASSKLGSYEQYF; CDR3nt: TGTGCCAGCAGCAAATTGGGCAGTTACGAGCAGTACTTC
v_gene: TRBV4-3; j_gene: TRBJ1-2; d_gene: .; abundance: .; CDR3aa: CASSQGQDLRGYTF; CDR3nt: TGCGCCAGCAGCCAAGGACAGGATTTGAGGGGCTACACCTTC
v_gene: TRBV30; j_gene: TRBJ2-1; d_gene: .; abundance: .; CDR3aa: CAWTHYNEQFF; CDR3nt: TGTGCCTGGACACACTACAATGAGCAGTTCTTC
v_gene: TRBV13; j_gene: TRBJ2-7; d_gene: .; abundance: .; CDR3aa: CASSLLYGSYEQYF; CDR3nt: TGTGCCAGCAGCCTTTTATATGGTTCCTACGAGCAGTACTTC
v_gene: TRBV14; j_gene: TRBJ1-3; d_gene: .; abundance: .; CDR3aa: CASSQVSVDAKNTIYF; CDR3nt: TGTGCCAGCAGCCAAGTTTCGGTCGACGCTAAGAACACCATATATTTT
v_gene: TRBV2; j_gene: TRBJ1-2; d_gene: .; abundance: .; CDR3aa: CASSTGTVLYGYTF; CDR3nt: TGTGCCAGCAGTACCGGGACGGTACTGTATGGCTACACCTTC
v_gene: TRBV18; j_gene: TRBJ1-4; d_gene: .; abundance: .; CDR3aa: CASSHLHTGTGSEKLFF; CDR3nt: TGTGCCAGCTCACACCTCCATACAGGAACGGGATCGGAAAAACTGTTTTTT
v_gene: TRBV13; j_gene: TRBJ2-7; d_gene: .; abundance: .; CDR3aa: CASSLGRGEQYF; CDR3nt: TGTGCCAGCAGCTTAGGACGGGGCGAGCAGTACTTC
v_gene: TRBV29-1; j_gene: TRBJ1-2; d_gene: .; abundance: .; CDR3aa: CSGDMGGYTF; CDR3nt: TGCAGCGGGGATATGGGTGGCTACACCTTC
v_gene: TRBV5-4; j_gene: TRBJ2-1; d_gene: TRBD1; abundance: .; CDR3aa: CASSFDRATRDEQFF; CDR3nt: TGTGCCAGCAGCTTTGACAGGGCGACCCGCGATGAGCAGTTCTTC
v_gene: TRBV6-6; j_gene: TRBJ2-7; d_gene: .; abundance: once; CDR3aa: CASIQGTLSYEQYF; CDR3nt: TGTGCCAGCATTCAGGGGACCCTCTCCTACGAGCAGTACTTC
v_gene: TRBV7-9; j_gene: TRBJ2-6; d_gene: TRBD1; abundance: .; CDR3aa: CASSARGTGANVLTF; CDR3nt: TGTGCCAGCAGCGCCAGGGGGACTGGGGCCAACGTCCTGACTTTC
v_gene: TRBV30; j_gene: TRBJ2-7; d_gene: .; abundance: .; CDR3aa: CAWTGTKGLYEQYF; CDR3nt: TGTGCCTGGACCGGGACAAAAGGCCTCTACGAGCAGTACTTC
v_gene: TRBV5-6; j_gene: TRBJ1-5; d_gene: .; abundance: .; CDR3aa: CASSLAGEGDQPQHF; CDR3nt: TGTGCCAGCAGCTTGGCCGGGGAGGGGGATCAGCCCCAGCATTTT
v_gene: TRBV7-2; j_gene: TRBJ2-3; d_gene: TRBD2; abundance: .; CDR3aa: CASSLELAGSGTQYF; CDR3nt: TGTGCCAGCAGCTTAGAACTAGCGGGATCGGGTACGCAGTATTTT
v_gene: TRBV27; j_gene: TRBJ1-4; d_gene: .; abundance: .; CDR3aa: CASGSSQKLFF; CDR3nt: TGTGCCAGCGGTAGTAGCCAAAAACTGTTTTTT
v_gene: TRBV19; j_gene: TRBJ2-7; d_gene: TRBD1; abundance: .; CDR3aa: CASKLTGGSYEQYF; CDR3nt: TGTGCCAGTAAGTTGACAGGGGGATCCTACGAGCAGTACTTC